This TCR beta chain was identified during a study of regulatory T cells in long-lasting Graves disease. Looking at the study overall: Prior antithyroid drug treatment in newly diagnosed Graves' patients lasted under 3 months.

For TCR beta, libraries came from iRepertoire HTBI primers and Arm-PCR of CDR3 regions. TCRdb used MiXCR to reprocess the multiplex PCR reads, holding one entry per CDR3 protein. The sample lists hundreds of thousands of distinct CDR3 sequences, roughly 16% seen once, with 20% to 25% in the top ten. Germline assignment: CDR1 PRHDT and CDR2 FYEKMQ (reference sequence). The CDR3 consists of 18 residues. Between the trimmed V and J ends, which lost 4 bases and 1 base, there was a span of 21 bases. Time point here: newly diagnosed GD, antithyroid drugs for less than 3 months. Extracted PBMC RNA gave rise to the TCR library. Graves' disease diagnosis followed American Thyroid Association guidelines. These data were also reused for a study on T cells in Graves' hyperthyroidism and ophthalmopathy. That source adds: The TCR CDR3 was amplified in a first-round RT-PCR using the HTBI primer set.

The sample here was peripheral blood mononuclear cells (PBMCs), taken at new diagnosis, from a patient treated with antithyroid drugs. This chain joins TRBV13 and TRBJ2-3; a possible D gene is TRBD1 (6 bases). The clonotype originates from a woman aged 35-65 years with Graves disease. The CDR3 nucleotides read TGTGCCAGCAGCTCGAAGGGGGAGCGCCTTCGCGGCACAGATACGCAGTATTTT. This gives the protein CASSSKGERLRGTDTQYF.